The T cell receptor (beta chain) described here comes from a study of early T cells in non-severe SARS-CoV-2 infection. In the study overall: Sequencing of bulk RNA from unsorted whole blood was done, without chain pairing.

Trimming took off 0 bases at V and 5 bases at J, with 11 bases between the two ends. From germline, CDR1 is PRHDT and CDR2 FYEKMQ (reference sequence). The CDR3 is made up of 15 amino acids. Separate cDNA molecules each had unique molecular identifiers attached to them. Using its own MiXCR run on the 5' RACE reads, TCRdb lists one record per CDR3 protein. This sample carries 95,000 to 150,000 distinct CDR3 sequences, just under 15% of them seen once, and the ten largest clones take around a fifth. Sequenced sample: whole blood. The receptor comes from an adult who was a healthcare worker with PCR-confirmed SARS-CoV-2 infection or an uninfected control (not recorded which). The rearrangement links TRBV13 to TRBJ2-1; D perhaps matches TRBD2 (6 bases). The CDR3 DNA is TGTGCCAGCAGCTTAGGTGGGGGGTCGAACAATGAGCAGTTCTTC. It specifies CASSLGGGSNNEQFF.